This TCR beta chain comes out of a study of blood T cell repertoires in COVID-19. Study summary: T cells, B-cell-depleted T cells, or PBMCs provided the cDNA or gDNA that served as material.

CDR1 LGHDT and CDR2 YNNKEL come from the germline V gene (reference sequence). CDR3 length equals 14 residues. Deletions cut 2 bases from V and 4 bases from J, with 10 bases between. Per the authors' pipeline: Amplification of reference gene primers provided the estimated nucleated cell counts. Profiling relied on immunoSEQ multiplex PCR, and the TCRdb table lists in-frame clones only, not all of them. That table supplies the V and J calls and clone size; D and trimming were determined from the DNA. The table records 150,000 to 200,000 clones, approximately 86% of them present only once. The sample consisted of peripheral blood. The chain combines TRBV3-1 (or the pseudogene TRBV3-2) with TRBJ2-3; no reliable D call. The clonotype was recovered from a man in his fifties or sixties with active or convalescent COVID-19. The CDR3 DNA reads as TGTGCCAGCAGCCAATCTCTGAGCTCAGATACGCAGTATTTT. This sequence encodes CASSQSLSSDTQYF.